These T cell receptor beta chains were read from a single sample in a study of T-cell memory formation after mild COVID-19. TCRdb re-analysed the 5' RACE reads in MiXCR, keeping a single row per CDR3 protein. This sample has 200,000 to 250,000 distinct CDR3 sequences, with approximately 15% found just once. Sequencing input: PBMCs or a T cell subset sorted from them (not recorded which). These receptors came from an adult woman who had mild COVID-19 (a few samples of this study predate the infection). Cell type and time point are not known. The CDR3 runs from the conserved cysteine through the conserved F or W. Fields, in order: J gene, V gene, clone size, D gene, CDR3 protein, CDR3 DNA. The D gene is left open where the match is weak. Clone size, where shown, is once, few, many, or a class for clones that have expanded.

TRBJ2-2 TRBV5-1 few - CASSLDGHRELFF TGCGCCAGCAGCCTGGACGGTCACCGGGAGCTGTTTTTT
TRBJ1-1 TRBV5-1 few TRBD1 CASSLATGVGTEAFF TGCGCCAGCAGCTTGGCTACAGGGGTGGGCACTGAAGCTTTCTTT
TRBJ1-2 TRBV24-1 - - CATSDPILVGRRTF TGTGCCACCAGTGATCCAATTCTTGTGGGCCGGCGCACCTTC
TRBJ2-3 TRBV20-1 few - CSARGLRTSTDTQYF TGCAGTGCTAGGGGACTGAGGACTAGCACAGATACGCAGTATTTT
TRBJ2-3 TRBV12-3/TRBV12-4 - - CASSLARLRGLKNSTDTQYF TGTGCCAGCAGTTTAGCAAGACTGAGGGGACTGAAGAATAGCACAGATACGCAGTATTTT
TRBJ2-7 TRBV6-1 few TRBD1 CASKRDRGRYEQYF TGTGCCAGCAAACGGGACAGGGGTCGTTACGAGCAGTACTTC
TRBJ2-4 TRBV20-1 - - CSASGTPGNIQYF TGCAGTGCGTCCGGGACGCCGGGGAACATTCAGTACTTC
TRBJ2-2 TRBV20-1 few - CSARGSPTVNTGELFF TGCAGTGCTAGAGGAAGCCCGACAGTGAACACCGGGGAGCTGTTTTTT
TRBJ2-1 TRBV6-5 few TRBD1 CASRTGGKDEQFF TGTGCCAGTAGGACAGGGGGTAAGGATGAGCAGTTCTTC
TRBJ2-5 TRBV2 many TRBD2 CASSDSSGVWETQYF TGTGCCAGCAGTGATTCTAGCGGGGTTTGGGAGACCCAGTACTTC
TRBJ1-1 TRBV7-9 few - CASSLALRIRPTEAFF TGTGCCAGCAGCTTAGCGCTTAGGATTCGTCCCACTGAAGCTTTCTTT
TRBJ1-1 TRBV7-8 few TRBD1 CASSLRQGVTEAFF TGTGCCAGCAGCCTCAGACAGGGGGTCACTGAAGCTTTCTTT
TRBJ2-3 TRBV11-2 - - CASRHTTPTAAWPSDTQYF TGTGCCAGCAGGCATACTACCCCCACGGCGGCGTGGCCCTCAGATACGCAGTATTTT
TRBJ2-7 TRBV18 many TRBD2 CASSPGTSGYEQYF TGTGCCAGCTCACCCGGGACTAGCGGCTACGAGCAGTACTTC
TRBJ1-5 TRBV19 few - CASSIGFRGRSNQPQHF TGTGCCAGTAGTATAGGTTTTCGGGGACGGAGCAATCAGCCCCAGCATTTT
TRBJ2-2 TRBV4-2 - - CASSRPGDYTGELFF TGTGCCAGCAGCCGACCCGGGGACTACACCGGGGAGCTGTTTTTT
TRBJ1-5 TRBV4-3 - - CASSQDGTVPRPQHF TGCGCCAGCAGCCAAGATGGGACGGTTCCTCGGCCCCAGCATTTT
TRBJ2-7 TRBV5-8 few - CASRSRRGSYEQYF TGTGCCAGCAGATCCCGAAGGGGCTCCTACGAGCAGTACTTC
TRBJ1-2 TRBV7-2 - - CASSLTAEGGTYGYTF TGTGCCAGCAGCTTAACGGCGGAGGGGGGGACCTATGGCTACACCTTC
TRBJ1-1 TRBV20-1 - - CSVKGTADTEAFF TGCAGTGTTAAAGGGACTGCCGACACTGAAGCTTTCTTT
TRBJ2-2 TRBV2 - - CASSGRVGELFF TGTGCCAGCAGTGGAAGGGTCGGGGAGCTGTTTTTT
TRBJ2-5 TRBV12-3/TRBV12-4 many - CASSLSETQYF TGTGCCAGCAGCTTGTCGGAGACCCAGTACTTC
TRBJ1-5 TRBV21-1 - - CASSRSGQGFQPQHF TGTGCCAGCAGCAGATCGGGACAGGGGTTCCAGCCCCAGCATTTT
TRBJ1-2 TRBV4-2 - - CASSQDPGDYGYTF TGTGCCAGCAGCCAAGATCCCGGGGACTATGGCTACACCTTC
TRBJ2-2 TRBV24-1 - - CATSSAEANTGELFF TGTGCCACCAGCTCAGCGGAGGCGAACACCGGGGAGCTGTTTTTT
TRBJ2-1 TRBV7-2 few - CASSQPWDEQFF TGTGCCAGCAGCCAGCCCTGGGATGAGCAGTTCTTC
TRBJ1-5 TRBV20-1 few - CSARQGGQPQHF TGCAGTGCTAGACAGGGCGGTCAGCCCCAGCATTTT
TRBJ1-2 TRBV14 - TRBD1 CASSQTGGVAAYGYTF TGTGCCAGCAGCCAGACAGGGGGCGTTGCTGCCTATGGCTACACCTTC
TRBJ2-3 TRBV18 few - CASSPPLLSSNPTDTQYF TGTGCCAGCTCACCACCCCTATTGTCCAGTAACCCCACAGATACGCAGTATTTT
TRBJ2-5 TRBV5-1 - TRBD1 CASSLGQGVKETQYF TGCGCCAGCAGCTTGGGACAGGGTGTAAAAGAGACCCAGTACTTC
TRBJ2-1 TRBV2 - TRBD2 CASSGLAGKSEQFF TGTGCCAGTTCGGGACTAGCGGGAAAGAGTGAGCAGTTCTTC
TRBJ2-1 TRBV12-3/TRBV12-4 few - CASSFVEQFF TGTGCCAGCAGTTTCGTTGAGCAGTTCTTC
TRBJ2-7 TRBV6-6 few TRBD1 CASSHIGTDLSYEQYF TGTGCCAGCAGCCACATAGGGACAGACCTCTCCTACGAGCAGTACTTC
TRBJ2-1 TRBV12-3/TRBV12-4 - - CASSLGGMSEFF TGTGCCAGCAGTTTAGGGGGTATGTCGGAGTTCTTC